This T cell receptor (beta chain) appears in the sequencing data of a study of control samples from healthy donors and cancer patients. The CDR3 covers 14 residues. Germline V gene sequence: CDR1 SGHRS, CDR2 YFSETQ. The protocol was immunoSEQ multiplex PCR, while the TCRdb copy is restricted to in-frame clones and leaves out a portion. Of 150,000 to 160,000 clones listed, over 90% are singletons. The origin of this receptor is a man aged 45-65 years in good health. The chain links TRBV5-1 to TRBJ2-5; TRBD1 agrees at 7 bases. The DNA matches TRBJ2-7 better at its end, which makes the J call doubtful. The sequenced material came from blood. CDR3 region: CASSSGTAPYEQYF. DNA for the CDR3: TGCGCCAGCAGCTCGGGGACAGCCCCGTACGAGCAGTACTTC.